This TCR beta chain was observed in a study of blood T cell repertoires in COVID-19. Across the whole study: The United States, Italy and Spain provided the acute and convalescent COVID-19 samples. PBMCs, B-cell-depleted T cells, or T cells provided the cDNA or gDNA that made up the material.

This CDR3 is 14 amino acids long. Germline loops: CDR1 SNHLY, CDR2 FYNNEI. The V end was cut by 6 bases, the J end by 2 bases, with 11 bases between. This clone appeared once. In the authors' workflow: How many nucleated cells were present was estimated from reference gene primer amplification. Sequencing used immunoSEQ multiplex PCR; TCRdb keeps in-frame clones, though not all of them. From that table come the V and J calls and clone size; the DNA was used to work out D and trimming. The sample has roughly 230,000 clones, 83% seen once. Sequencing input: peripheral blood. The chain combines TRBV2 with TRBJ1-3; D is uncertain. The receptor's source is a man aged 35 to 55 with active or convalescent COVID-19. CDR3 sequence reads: CASRSNQAGNTIYF. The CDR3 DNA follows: TGTGCCAGCAGGAGTAATCAAGCTGGAAACACCATATATTTT.